The 23 T cell receptor beta chains given below trace back to one sample, sequenced in a study of blood T cell repertoires in COVID-19. Produced via immunoSEQ multiplex PCR; TCRdb's table is partial and in-frame only. Of 500,000 or so clones in the sample, approximately 90% were seen once. The sample consisted of PBMCs or T cells enriched from blood (not recorded which). These receptors came from a woman aged 18 to 35 who had recovered from COVID-19.

The chain joins TRBV19 to TRBJ1-2; D is possibly TRBD1 (5 bases). This CDR3 spans 15 amino acids. Deletions cut 5 bases from V and 3 bases from J, with 16 bases between. Germline lookup yields CDR1 LNHDA and CDR2 SQIVND (reference sequence). The CDR3 sequence: CASSPQDVPYYGYTF. The CDR3 DNA follows: TGTGCCAGTAGTCCACAGGACGTTCCTTACTATGGCTACACCTTC.

The chain joins TRBV3-1 (or the pseudogene TRBV3-2) to TRBJ2-5; TRBD1 matches 7 bases. Germline trimming cut 4 bases from V and 5 bases from J; bases unmatched to any gene: 10. The CDR3 runs 15 residues. Germline lookup yields CDR1 LGHDT and CDR2 YNNKEL (reference sequence). CDR3 nucleotide sequence: TGTGCCAGCAGCCCCGGGACAGCCCTAGGGGAGACCCAGTACTTC. This encodes CASSPGTALGETQYF.

This clone came up a few times. The chain carries TRBV7-9 and TRBJ2-3; D is perhaps TRBD2 (5 bases). Per germline, CDR1 SEHNR and CDR2 FQNEAQ (reference sequence). Trimming removed 4 bases at V and 6 bases at J, with 23 bases between. This CDR3 is built from 17 residues. The DNA of the CDR3 is TGTGCCAGCAGCTCCCCAAAAATCAGTAACAGAGGGGATACGCAGTATTTT. Amino acid sequence: CASSSPKISNRGDTQYF.

The count of this clone is one. V usage is TRBV19 and J usage is TRBJ2-5, with a possible D match to TRBD1 (6 bases). Germline CDR1 and CDR2: LNHDA and SQIVND (reference sequence). Trimming took 9 bases from V and 0 from J, leaving 17 bases between them. This CDR3 comprises 15 residues. In DNA, the CDR3 is TGTGCCAGCGCACAGGGTTGGGGTTACCAAGAGACCCAGTACTTC. It specifies CASAQGWGYQETQYF. Drawing the rest from reference TRBV19 and TRBJ2-5, the complete variable domain is DGGITQSPKYLFRKEGQNVTLSCEQNLNHDAMYWYRQDPGQGLRLIYYSQIVNDFQKGDIAEGYSVSREKKESFPLTVTSAQKNPTAFYLCASAQGWGYQETQYFGPGTRLLVL.

V gene TRBV9 combines with J gene TRBJ2-5; 9 nucleotides match TRBD2. Germline lookup yields CDR1 SGDLS and CDR2 YYNGEE. The CDR3 has 18 amino acids. The V gene end was trimmed by 3 bases and the J gene end by 4 bases; junction bases not matched to a gene: 16. The CDR3 DNA reads TGTGCCAGCAGCGCCCCCCGACTAGCGGCGGAGCTCCTAGAGACCCAGTACTTC. Translation: CASSAPRLAAELLETQYF. The full variable domain, in which reference TRBV9 and TRBJ2-5 provide the parts outside the CDR3, is DSGVTQTPKHLITATGQRVTLRCSPRSGDLSVYWYQQSLDQGLQFLIQYYNGEERAKGNILERFSAQQFPDLHSELNLSSLELGDSALYFCASSAPRLAAELLETQYFGPGTRLLVL.

This sequence joins TRBV5-6 and TRBJ2-3, with no clear D. Germline V gives CDR1 SGHDT, CDR2 YYEEEE. Trimming pared 0 bases from V and 2 bases from J, leaving 10 bases between. The CDR3 contains 15 residues. Here the CDR3 reads CASSLAATLTDTQYF. For the CDR3, the DNA is TGTGCCAGCAGCTTGGCCGCTACCCTCACAGATACGCAGTATTTT.

V usage is TRBV27 and J usage is TRBJ1-1; D not resolved. V was cut by 3 bases and J by 8 bases, with 10 bases left in between. From germline, CDR1 is MNHEY and CDR2 SMNVEV (reference sequence). The CDR3 is 12 amino acids. CDR3: CASSFTLGEAFF. CDR3 bases: TGTGCCAGCAGTTTCACCCTGGGCGAAGCTTTCTTT.

V usage is TRBV7-3 and J usage is TRBJ2-2; a possible D gene is TRBD2 (6 bases). Germline V gives CDR1 SGHTA, CDR2 FQGTGA. V lost 5 bases and J lost 6, with 19 bases in between. The CDR3 extends over 16 amino acids. The CDR3 region is CASSTREGRRAGELFF. DNA of the CDR3: TGTGCCAGCAGCACCAGAGAGGGTAGGAGGGCCGGGGAGCTGTTTTTT.

The chain uses TRBV2 and TRBJ2-1; no definite D call. The CDR3 extends over 11 amino acids. Per germline, CDR1 SNHLY and CDR2 FYNNEI. Trimming cost V 7 bases and J 4 bases, with 5 bases left between them. DNA for the CDR3: TGTGCCAGCACCCAATACAATGAGCAGTTCTTC. As protein: CASTQYNEQFF.

The chain has TRBV7-2 and TRBJ1-5; TRBD1 aligns across 8 bases. The CDR3 has 15 residues. V was pared by 5 bases and J by 3 bases, with 6 bases of the junction left unmatched. The germline gives CDR1 SGHTA, CDR2 FQGNSA. Here the CDR3 DNA reads TGTGCCAGCAGCCTACTGACAGGGGTCAATCAGCCCCAGCATTTT. Its translation is CASSLLTGVNQPQHF. Supplemented by reference TRBV7-2 and TRBJ1-5, the full variable domain reads GAGVSQSPSNKVTEKGKDVELRCDPISGHTALYWYRQSLGQGLEFLIYFQGNSAPDKSGLPSDRFSAERTGGSVSTLTIQRTQQEDSAVYLCASSLLTGVNQPQHFGDGTRLSIL.

The J gene is TRBJ1-1, the V gene TRBV18, with TRBD1 matching 7 bases. Germline V lookup: CDR1 KGHSH, CDR2 LQKENI. CDR3 length: 11 residues. Trimming removed 6 bases from V and 10 bases from J; junction bases left unmatched: 5. CDR3 bases: TGTGCCAGCTCGCCCGACAGGGTAGCTTTCTTT. Translating it yields CASSPDRVAFF.

CDR3 coding DNA: TGTGCCAGCACCGATATGGGCAGGGCCTCTGGGGCCAACGTCCTGACTTTC. This codes for CASTDMGRASGANVLTF. V usage is TRBV7-2 and J usage is TRBJ2-6, with D perhaps TRBD1 (5 bases). The CDR3 consists of 17 residues. The ends were cut back, 7 bases at V and 0 bases at J, with 16 bases in the middle. The germline V gene has CDR1 SGHTA and CDR2 FQGNSA.

The V call is TRBV18, the J call TRBJ1-2, with D unresolved. Germline assignment: CDR1 KGHSH and CDR2 LQKENI. The CDR3 covers 15 residues. V lost 2 bases and J 8 bases, leaving 18 bases between the germline ends. The CDR3 bases are TGTGCCAGCTCACCAGGGCACGAGGAGGAGGACGGCTACACCTTC. Its translation: CASSPGHEEEDGYTF. Complete variable domain (other parts from reference TRBV18 and TRBJ1-2): NAGVMQNPRHLVRRRGQEARLRCSPMKGHSHVYWYRQLPEEGLKFMVYLQKENIIDESGMPKERFSAEFPKEGPSILRIQQVVRGDSAAYFCASSPGHEEEDGYTFGSGTRLTVV.

This clone was counted only a few times. This chain links TRBV30 with TRBJ1-2, with 7 bases that match TRBD1. The CDR3 is 16 amino acids. V trimming: 2 bases; J trimming: 5 bases; junction bases outside the gene matches: 14. Germline V lookup: CDR1 GTSNPN, CDR2 SVGIG (reference sequence). This CDR3 is CAWSFPTGPLKYGYTF. CDR3 bases: TGTGCCTGGAGTTTCCCGACAGGGCCCCTTAAGTATGGCTACACCTTC.

This clone appeared once. This sequence joins TRBV4-2 and TRBJ2-3, with D possibly being TRBD2 (6 bases). Trimming took off 1 base at V and 0 bases at J, with 14 bases between the two ends. CDR1 and CDR2 from the germline V gene are LGHNA and YNFKEQ. There are 17 residues in the CDR3. CDR3 amino acids: CASSQVGSGASTDTQYF. The CDR3 nucleotides are TGTGCCAGCAGCCAAGTGGGTAGCGGAGCTAGCACAGATACGCAGTATTTT.

The sample holds a few counts of this clone. This chain uses TRBV5-1 with TRBJ1-5; 7 bases align to TRBD1. V dropped 0 bases and J dropped 3; count of bases not matched to a gene: 3. The CDR3 covers 15 residues. Germline CDR1 is SGHRS and CDR2 is YFSETQ. The DNA of the CDR3 is TGCGCCAGCAGCTTGGAGGGGGCTACCAATCAGCCCCAGCATTTT. Its translation: CASSLEGATNQPQHF. The full variable domain, with the rest looked up from reference TRBV5-1 and TRBJ1-5, is KAGVTQTPRYLIKTRGQQVTLSCSPISGHRSVSWYQQTPGQGLQFLFEYFSETQRNKGNFPGRFSGRQFSNSRSEMNVSTLELGDSALYLCASSLEGATNQPQHFGDGTRLSIL.

The chain couples TRBV19 to TRBJ2-4, with 11 bases that match TRBD2. Germline CDR1 LNHDA, CDR2 SQIVND (reference sequence). The V and J ends lost 5 bases and 4 bases, in that order; junction bases with no gene match: 1. The CDR3 is 14 residues long. The CDR3 loop is CASSSSGGKNIQYF. CDR3 bases: TGTGCCAGTAGTTCTAGCGGGGGGAAAAACATTCAGTACTTC.

The CDR3 DNA follows: TGTGCCACCAGCAGAGTCGTAGGGAGCCACTATGGCTACACCTTC. Encoded protein: CATSRVVGSHYGYTF. J is TRBJ1-2 and V is TRBV15; no definite D call. Germline V CDR1 and CDR2: LNHNV, YYDKDF (reference sequence). The V end lost 1 base, the J end lost 3 bases, and 12 bases lay between the germline ends. The CDR3 has 15 amino acids.

The chain joins TRBV2 to TRBJ1-1; maybe TRBD1 (5 bases). The germline V gene has CDR1 SNHLY and CDR2 FYNNEI. The CDR3 spans 16 residues. V dropped 1 base and J dropped 0 bases, with 12 bases sitting between them. The CDR3 protein is CASSEVSGQLNTEAFF. Written as DNA, the CDR3 is TGTGCCAGCAGTGAAGTTTCCGGACAACTGAACACTGAAGCTTTCTTT.

This clone was counted a few times. The chain combines TRBV6-5 with TRBJ2-7; no reliable D call. This CDR3 is built from 11 residues. V was trimmed by 4 bases and J by 7 bases, leaving 8 bases between them. Germline loops: CDR1 MNHEY, CDR2 SVGAGI. The CDR3 coding sequence is TGTGCCAGCAGTTCGGTACGTGAGCAGTACTTC. The encoded protein is CASSSVREQYF.

The genes are TRBV29-1 and TRBJ2-5, with 7 bases matching TRBD1. CDR3 length: 12 amino acids. The germline CDR1 and CDR2 sequences are SQVTM and ANQGSEA. V dropped 7 bases and J dropped 1; count of bases not matched to a gene: 3. CDR3 sequence reads: CSAGQVQETQYF. The CDR3, as DNA: TGCAGCGCCGGACAGGTCCAAGAGACCCAGTACTTC.

This sequence joins TRBV6-2 or TRBV6-3 and TRBJ1-5; D is ambiguous. The germline V gene has CDR1 MNHEY and CDR2 SVGEGT. The CDR3 spans 14 residues. V lost 2 bases and J lost 1, with 6 bases in between. The CDR3 is CASSYRLSNQPQHF. The CDR3 DNA sequence: TGTGCCAGCAGTTACCGTCTCAGCAATCAGCCCCAGCATTTT.

This clone was picked up a small number of times. The chain links TRBV19 to TRBJ1-4; a weak D match, TRBD1 (6 bases). Germline values: CDR1 LNHDA, CDR2 SQIVND (reference sequence). The CDR3 contains 14 residues. V was trimmed by 5 bases and J by 5 bases, leaving 12 bases between them. The CDR3 DNA follows: TGTGCCAGTAGTTTGGACAGTACCAATGAAAAACTGTTTTTT. It specifies CASSLDSTNEKLFF.